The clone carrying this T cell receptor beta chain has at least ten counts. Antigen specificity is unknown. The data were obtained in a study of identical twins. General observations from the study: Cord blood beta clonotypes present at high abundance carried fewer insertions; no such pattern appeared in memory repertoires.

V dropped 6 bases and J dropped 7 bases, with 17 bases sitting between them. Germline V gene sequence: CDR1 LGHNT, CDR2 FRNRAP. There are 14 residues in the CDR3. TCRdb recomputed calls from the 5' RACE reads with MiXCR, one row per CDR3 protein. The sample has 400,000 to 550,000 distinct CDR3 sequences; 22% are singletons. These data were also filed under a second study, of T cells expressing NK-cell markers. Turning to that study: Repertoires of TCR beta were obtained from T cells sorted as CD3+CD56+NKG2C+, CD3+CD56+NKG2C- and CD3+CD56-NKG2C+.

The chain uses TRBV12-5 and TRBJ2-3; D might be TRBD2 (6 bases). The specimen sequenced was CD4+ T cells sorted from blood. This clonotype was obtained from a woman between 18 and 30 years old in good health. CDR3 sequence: CASGDSGVVNTQYF. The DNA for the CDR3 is TGTGCTAGTGGCGACTCGGGGGTAGTTAATACGCAGTATTTT.